These 4 T cell receptor beta chains came from one sample sequenced in a study of T cell responses to AZD1222 COVID-19 vaccine. The data were produced by immunoSEQ multiplex PCR, yet TCRdb's version contains in-frame clones alone and is incomplete. The data hold roughly 260,000 clones, with 90% to 95% observed a single time. The sequencing used peripheral blood, collected on day 0 of AZD1222 vaccination. These TCRs come from an adult in good health.

The chain has TRBV7-8 and TRBJ2-7, with TRBD2 identical over 13 bases. The CDR3 is 16 amino acids. The J segment lost 3 bases and the V segment lost 3 bases, leaving 5 bases of the junction unmatched. In germline, CDR1 is SGHVS, CDR2 FQNEAQ. As DNA, the CDR3 is TGTGCCAGCAGCTTCACATGGACTAGCGGGAGCTACGAGCAGTACTTC. This gives the protein CASSFTWTSGSYEQYF.

This clone is a singleton in its sample. The CDR3 DNA is TGCGCCAGCGGGGGACAGGGTTTTTTGGAGTCTAAAGCTTTCTTT. It translates to CASGGQGFLESKAFF. The chain has TRBV10-2 and TRBJ1-1; 9 positions agree with TRBD1. This CDR3 comprises 15 residues. Germline V gene data show CDR1 as WSHSY and CDR2 as SAAADI. Unmatched junction bases numbered 16, after V lost 8 bases and J lost 9 bases.

This sequence joins TRBV9 and TRBJ2-3; 12 nucleotides agree with TRBD2. The CDR3 has 15 residues. Losses at the gene ends were 5 bases for V and 4 bases for J; bases not matched to a gene: 5. CDR1 and CDR2 from the germline V gene are SGDLS and YYNGEE. This chain's CDR3 is CASRAGLAGADTQYF. CDR3 nucleotide sequence: TGTGCCAGCAGAGCGGGACTAGCGGGCGCAGATACGCAGTATTTT. Full variable domain (outside the CDR3, taken from reference TRBV9 and TRBJ2-3): DSGVTQTPKHLITATGQRVTLRCSPRSGDLSVYWYQQSLDQGLQFLIQYYNGEERAKGNILERFSAQQFPDLHSELNLSSLELGDSALYFCASRAGLAGADTQYFGPGTRLTVL.

V usage is TRBV3-1 (or the pseudogene TRBV3-2) and J usage is TRBJ2-7, with TRBD1 matching over 11 bases. The CDR3 extends over 14 amino acids. CDR1 is LGHDT, CDR2 YNNKEL, per germline (reference sequence). V lost 7 bases and J lost 12; bases outside the gene matches: 14. DNA for the CDR3: TGTGCCAGCACCCCGAGAGGGACAGGGGGATGGCTGTACTTC. Its translation is CASTPRGTGGWLYF.